One and the same sample provided the 18 T cell receptor beta chains below, sequenced in a study of beta chain features in type 1 diabetes. Every isolated RNA sample was fully reverse transcribed, so sequencing captured expressed TCRB transcripts. Libraries were prepared by immunoSEQ multiplex PCR; TCRdb keeps only in-frame clonotypes and omits some of them. The sample carries 350,000 to 450,000 clones, approximately 15% recorded once. What was sequenced was naive CD4+ T cells from blood. These receptors were taken from a man aged 25 to 45 in good health.

J is TRBJ1-3 and V is TRBV9, with D possibly being TRBD1 (6 bases). Trimming shortened V by 4 bases and J by 4 bases, and 15 bases separated the two germline ends. Germline V gene sequence: CDR1 SGDLS, CDR2 YYNGEE. The CDR3 is made up of 15 amino acids. The CDR3 region has the DNA TGTGCCAGCAGCCCCACCGGGACAACCGGAAACACCATATATTTT. Translated, it gives CASSPTGTTGNTIYF.

J is TRBJ2-3 and V is TRBV19; TRBD2 agrees at 8 bases. V dropped 7 bases and J dropped 3; count of bases not matched to a gene: 3. Germline lookup yields CDR1 LNHDA and CDR2 SQIVND (reference sequence). This CDR3 has 13 amino acids. CDR3: CASKLAVTDTQYF. The CDR3 bases are TGTGCCAGTAAACTAGCGGTGACAGATACGCAGTATTTT.

This clone has just a few counts. This chain connects TRBV10-2 to TRBJ1-5; maybe TRBD1 (5 bases). V shed 1 base and J shed 4 bases, with 5 bases lying between them. There are 13 residues in the CDR3. In germline, CDR1 is WSHSY, CDR2 SAAADI. CDR3 amino acids: CASSEWGNQPQHF. The CDR3 bases are TGCGCCAGCAGTGAGTGGGGGAATCAGCCCCAGCATTTT.

The chain carries TRBV2 and TRBJ1-6; D unclear. The germline V gene has CDR1 SNHLY and CDR2 FYNNEI. Trimming cost V 2 bases and J 13 bases, with 15 bases left between them. This CDR3 is built from 14 residues. CDR3: CASSERPDGSPLHF. In DNA, the CDR3 is TGTGCCAGCAGTGAAAGGCCAGATGGTTCGCCCCTCCACTTT.

This clone was observed a handful of times. The V gene is TRBV5-6, the J gene TRBJ2-5; 7 bases fit TRBD1. V dropped 4 bases and J dropped 3; count of bases not matched to a gene: 6. The V gene's germline CDR1 is SGHDT and CDR2 YYEEEE. This CDR3 region has 14 residues. The DNA for the CDR3 is TGTGCCAGCAGCCAGACAGGGAGCGAAGAGACCCAGTACTTC. Its translation is CASSQTGSEETQYF.

J is TRBJ2-1 and V is TRBV29-1; 7 nucleotides match TRBD2. CDR3 length: 13 residues. Germline-derived CDR1 and CDR2 are SQVTM and ANQGSEA. Trimming cost V 8 bases and J 5 bases; bases outside gene matches: 9. CDR3 loop: CSSSDLADNEQFF. The CDR3 DNA sequence: TGCAGCTCGTCAGACCTAGCGGACAATGAGCAGTTCTTC.

This clone has just a few counts. This chain uses TRBV7-6 with TRBJ2-3; the match to TRBD2 covers 9 bases. Germline V gene data show CDR1 as SGHVS and CDR2 as FNYEAQ. V shed 5 bases and J 5 bases; nucleotides not matched to a gene: 11. The CDR3 sequence is 16 residues long. DNA of the CDR3: TGTGCCAGCAGCCGGACCGGGACTAGCCTACAAGATACGCAGTATTTT. It codes for CASSRTGTSLQDTQYF.

This chain uses TRBV5-4 with TRBJ2-7, with D perhaps TRBD2 (6 bases). The germline V gene encodes CDR1 SGHNT and CDR2 YYREEE (reference sequence). Trimming stripped 3 bases from V and 4 bases from J, with 14 bases between. The CDR3 consists of 14 residues. For the CDR3, the DNA is TGTGCCAGCAGCTCCCTTCGGGGGTCGTACGAGCAGTACGTC. Residues: CASSSLRGSYEQYV.

This clone has just a few counts. V gene TRBV7-3 combines with J gene TRBJ2-1; 10 bases line up with TRBD1. Trimming removed 3 bases from V and 4 bases from J; junction bases left unmatched: 3. Germline V gene data show CDR1 as SGHTA and CDR2 as FQGTGA. CDR3 size: 15 residues. CDR3 region: CASSFRTGGYNEQFF. The CDR3 region has the DNA TGTGCCAGCAGCTTTAGGACAGGGGGTTACAATGAGCAGTTCTTC.

On this clone itself: Other DNA sequences in the same sample also yield this CDR3. The V and J genes are TRBV20-1 and TRBJ2-3; D is unresolved. CDR3 length: 11 residues. Germline values: CDR1 DFQATT, CDR2 SNEGSKA (reference sequence). Trimming removed 6 bases at V and 3 bases at J, with 7 bases between. Here the CDR3 DNA reads TGCAGTGCCACCTTAACAGATACGCAGTATTTT. Protein sequence: CSATLTDTQYF.

The gene calls are TRBV25-1 and TRBJ1-5; unclear D gene. Per the germline V gene, CDR1 is MGHDK and CDR2 is SYGVNS. V was cut by 2 bases and J by 5 bases, with 4 bases left in between. The CDR3 loop spans 12 amino acids. CDR3 amino acids: CASSESYQPQHF. In nucleotides, the CDR3 is TGTGCCAGCAGTGAAAGTTATCAGCCCCAGCATTTT.

This clone was found a few times. The gene calls are TRBV30 and TRBJ2-1, with 15 positions matching TRBD2. This CDR3 region has 17 residues. Germline CDR1 GTSNPN, CDR2 SVGIG (reference sequence). V shed 2 bases and J 1 base; nucleotides not matched to a gene: 3. In DNA form, the CDR3 reads TGTGCCTGGAGTCTAGGACTAGCGGGAGGGTCCTACAATGAGCAGTTCTTC. It specifies CAWSLGLAGGSYNEQFF.

This clone occurred a few times. The genes are TRBV18 and TRBJ1-4, with no clear D. The V end was cut by 5 bases, the J end by 8 bases, with 12 bases between. The germline gives CDR1 KGHSH, CDR2 LQKENI. This CDR3 is built from 13 residues. In DNA, the CDR3 is TGTGCCAGCTCAGCTCGAAGCCCCGAAAAACTGTTTTTT. Its protein is CASSARSPEKLFF.

This clone was seen a few times. The V and J genes are TRBV25-1 and TRBJ2-5; D is unresolved. V lost 5 bases and J lost 5, with 18 bases in between. In germline, CDR1 is MGHDK, CDR2 SYGVNS. The CDR3 runs to 15 residues. The CDR3 DNA follows: TGTGCCAGCAGTCCCGACCCGGGTACGGGTGAGACCCAGTACTTC. Translating it yields CASSPDPGTGETQYF. Full variable domain (outside the CDR3, taken from reference TRBV25-1 and TRBJ2-5): EADIYQTPRYLVIGTGKKITLECSQTMGHDKMYWYQQDPGMELHLIHYSYGVNSTEKGDLSSESTVSRIRTEHFPLTLESARPSHTSQYLCASSPDPGTGETQYFGPGTRLLVL.

In this sample, this clone turned up a few times. The chain is built from TRBV9 and TRBJ1-5, with D unresolved. This CDR3 region has 14 residues. The V and J ends lost 0 bases and 2 bases respectively, with 6 bases between them. CDR1 is SGDLS, CDR2 YYNGEE, per germline. The CDR3 here is CASSVGFGNQPQHF. The CDR3 bases are TGTGCCAGCAGCGTAGGCTTCGGCAATCAGCCCCAGCATTTT.

This rearrangement joins TRBV5-4 to TRBJ2-5, with 13 bases identical to TRBD2. Germline trimming cut 5 bases from V and 1 base from J; bases unmatched to any gene: 5. CDR3 length: 16 amino acids. The germline CDR1 and CDR2 sequences are SGHNT and YYREEE (reference sequence). In nucleotides, the CDR3 is TGTGCCAGCAGGCCGACTAGCGGGGGGTCCCAAGAGACCCAGTACTTC. Translated: CASRPTSGGSQETQYF.

This clone showed up just a few times. V is TRBV5-6 and J is TRBJ2-1; D is possibly TRBD1 (6 bases). V was pared by 6 bases and J by 0 bases, with 16 bases between. Germline CDR1 SGHDT, CDR2 YYEEEE. CDR3 length equals 16 residues. CDR3 sequence: CASKTLRGISYNEQFF. CDR3 bases: TGTGCCAGCAAAACTCTCAGGGGAATCTCCTACAATGAGCAGTTCTTC.

The chain is built from TRBV12-5 and TRBJ1-2; D is uncertain. Trimming cost V 7 bases and J 4 bases, with 4 bases left between them. The germline CDR1 and CDR2 sequences are LGHNT and FRNRAP. The CDR3 length is 10 residues. CDR3 sequence reads: CASVGYGYTF. The CDR3 DNA reads as TGTGCTAGTGTAGGCTATGGCTACACCTTC. The whole variable domain, remainder taken from reference TRBV12-5 and TRBJ1-2, is DARVTQTPRHKVTEMGQEVTMRCQPILGHNTVFWYRQTMMQGLELLAYFRNRAPLDDSGMPKDRFSAEMPDATLATLKIQPSEPRDSAVYFCASVGYGYTFGSGTRLTVV.